This entry describes one TCR beta chain. As yet, its antigen is unknown. These data come from a study of a mutant IDH1 vaccine in newly diagnosed glioma. Study context: Treated patients had a mean age of around 40 years and an approximately 62% male, 37.5% female split.

There are 14 residues in the CDR3. The germline V gene has CDR1 LNHDA and CDR2 SQIVND (reference sequence). The V gene lost 6 bases and the J gene lost 2 bases, with 10 bases spanning the gap. Clones were sequenced by immunoSEQ multiplex PCR, and TCRdb holds only the in-frame ones, with some missing. The profile shows 45,000 or so clones, 88% of them singletons. Described time point: week 35, safety follow-up. The investigators gave 300 ug of mutant IDH1 20-mer peptide in each vaccine dose, together with topical imiquimod. The sequencing here drew on PBMCs, taken from a glioma patient whose treatment included an IDH1 peptide vaccine. The sequence came from a woman in her thirties or forties with glioma. The chain links TRBV19 to TRBJ1-4; D gene ambiguous. CDR3 coding DNA: TGTGCCAGTAGCATAACACATACTAATGAAAAACTGTTTTTT. It encodes CASSITHTNEKLFF.